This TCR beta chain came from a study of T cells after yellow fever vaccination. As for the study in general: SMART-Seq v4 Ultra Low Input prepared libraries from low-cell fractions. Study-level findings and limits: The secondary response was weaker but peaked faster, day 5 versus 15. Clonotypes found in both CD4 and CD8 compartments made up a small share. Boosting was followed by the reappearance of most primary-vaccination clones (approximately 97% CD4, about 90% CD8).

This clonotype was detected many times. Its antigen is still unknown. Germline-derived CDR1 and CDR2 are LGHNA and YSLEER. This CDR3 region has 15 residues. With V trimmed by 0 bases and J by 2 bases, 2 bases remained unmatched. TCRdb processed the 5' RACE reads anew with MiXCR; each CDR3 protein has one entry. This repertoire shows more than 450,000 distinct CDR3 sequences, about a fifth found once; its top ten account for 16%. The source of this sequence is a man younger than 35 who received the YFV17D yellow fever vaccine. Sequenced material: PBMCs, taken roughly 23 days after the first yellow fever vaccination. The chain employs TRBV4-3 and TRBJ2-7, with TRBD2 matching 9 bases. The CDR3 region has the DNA TGCGCCAGCAGCCAAGATGCTAGCGGGGCCTACGAGCAGTACTTC. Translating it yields CASSQDASGAYEQYF.